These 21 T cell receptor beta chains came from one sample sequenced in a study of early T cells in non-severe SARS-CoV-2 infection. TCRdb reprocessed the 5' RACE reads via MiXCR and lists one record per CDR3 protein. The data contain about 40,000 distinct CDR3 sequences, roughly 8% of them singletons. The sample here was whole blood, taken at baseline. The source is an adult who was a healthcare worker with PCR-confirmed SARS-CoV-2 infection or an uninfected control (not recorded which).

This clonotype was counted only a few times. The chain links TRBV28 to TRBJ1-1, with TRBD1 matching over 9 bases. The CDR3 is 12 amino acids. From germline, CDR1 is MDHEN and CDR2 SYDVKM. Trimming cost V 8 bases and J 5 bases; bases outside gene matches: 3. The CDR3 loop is CASGDRDTEAFF. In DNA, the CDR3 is TGTGCCAGCGGGGACAGGGATACTGAAGCTTTCTTT.

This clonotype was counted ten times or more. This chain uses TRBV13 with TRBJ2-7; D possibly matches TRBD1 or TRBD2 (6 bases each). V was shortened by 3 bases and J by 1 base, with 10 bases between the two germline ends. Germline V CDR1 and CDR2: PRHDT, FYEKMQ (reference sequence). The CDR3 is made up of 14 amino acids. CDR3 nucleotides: TGTGCCAGCAGCTTGGAGGGGGAATCCTACGAGCAGTACTTC. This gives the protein CASSLEGESYEQYF.

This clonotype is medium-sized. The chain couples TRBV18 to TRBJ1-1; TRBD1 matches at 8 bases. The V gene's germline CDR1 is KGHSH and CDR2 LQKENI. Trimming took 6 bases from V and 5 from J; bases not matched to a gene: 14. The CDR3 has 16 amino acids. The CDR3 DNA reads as TGTGCCAGCTCCCAGACAGGGGTAGAGATGAGTACTGAAGCTTTCTTT. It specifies CASSQTGVEMSTEAFF. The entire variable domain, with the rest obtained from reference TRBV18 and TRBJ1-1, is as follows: NAGVMQNPRHLVRRRGQEARLRCSPMKGHSHVYWYRQLPEEGLKFMVYLQKENIIDESGMPKERFSAEFPKEGPSILRIQQVVRGDSAAYFCASSQTGVEMSTEAFFGQGTRLTVV.

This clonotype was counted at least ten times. For the CDR3, the DNA is TGTGCCAGCAGTTTATCGATGGCAGGGGGTTTTAACACTGAAGCTTTCTTT. Translated, it gives CASSLSMAGGFNTEAFF. The gene calls are TRBV27 and TRBJ1-1; TRBD1 matches at 7 bases. Germline V CDR1 and CDR2: MNHEY, SMNVEV (reference sequence). V gave up 0 bases and J gave up 2 bases; unmatched junction bases: 9. The CDR3 sequence is 17 residues long.

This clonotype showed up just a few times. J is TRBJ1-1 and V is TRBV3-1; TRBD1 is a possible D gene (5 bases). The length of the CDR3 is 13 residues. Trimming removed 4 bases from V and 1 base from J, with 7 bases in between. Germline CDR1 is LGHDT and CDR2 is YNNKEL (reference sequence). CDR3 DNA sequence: TGTGCCAGCAGCCGTCAGGGGAACACTGAAGCTTTCTTT. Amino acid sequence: CASSRQGNTEAFF.

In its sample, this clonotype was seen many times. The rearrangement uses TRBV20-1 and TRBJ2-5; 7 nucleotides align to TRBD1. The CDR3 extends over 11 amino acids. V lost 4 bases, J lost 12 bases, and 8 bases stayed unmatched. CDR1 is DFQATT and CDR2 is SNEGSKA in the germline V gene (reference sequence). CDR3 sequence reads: CSAIEGAAEYF. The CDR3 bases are TGCAGTGCTATAGAGGGGGCTGCGGAGTACTTC.

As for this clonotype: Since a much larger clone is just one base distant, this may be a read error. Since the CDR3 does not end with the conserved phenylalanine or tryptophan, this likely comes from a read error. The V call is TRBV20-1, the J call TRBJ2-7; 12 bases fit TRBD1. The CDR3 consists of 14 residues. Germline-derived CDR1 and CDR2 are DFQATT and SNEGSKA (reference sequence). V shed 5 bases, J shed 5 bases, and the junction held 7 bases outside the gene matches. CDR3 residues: CSARDRGRRDEQYL. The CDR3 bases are TGCAGTGCTCGGGACAGGGGGCGCAGGGACGAGCAGTACCTC.

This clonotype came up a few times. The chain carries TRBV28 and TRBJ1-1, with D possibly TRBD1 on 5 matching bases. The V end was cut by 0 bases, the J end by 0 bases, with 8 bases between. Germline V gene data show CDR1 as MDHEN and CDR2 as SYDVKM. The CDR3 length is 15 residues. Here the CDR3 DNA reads TGTGCCAGCAGTTTATGGCAGGGAGTGAACACTGAAGCTTTCTTT. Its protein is CASSLWQGVNTEAFF.

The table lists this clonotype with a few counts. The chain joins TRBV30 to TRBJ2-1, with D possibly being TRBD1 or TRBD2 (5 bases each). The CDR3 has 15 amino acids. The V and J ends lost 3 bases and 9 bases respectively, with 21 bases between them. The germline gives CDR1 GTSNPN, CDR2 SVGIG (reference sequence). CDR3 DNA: TGTGCCTGGAGGGATCCGGGACGCAGCTATTTTGAGCAGTTCTTC. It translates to CAWRDPGRSYFEQFF. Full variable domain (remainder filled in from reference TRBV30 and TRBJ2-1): SQTIHQWPATLVQPVGSPLSLECTVEGTSNPNLYWYRQAAGRGLQLLFYSVGIGQISSEVPQNLSASRPQDRQFILSSKKLLLSDSGFYLCAWRDPGRSYFEQFFGPGTRLTVL.

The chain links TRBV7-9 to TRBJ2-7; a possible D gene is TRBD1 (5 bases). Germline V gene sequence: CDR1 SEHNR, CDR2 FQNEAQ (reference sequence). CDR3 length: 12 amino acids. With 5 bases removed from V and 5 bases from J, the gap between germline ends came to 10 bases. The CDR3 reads CASSAQGNEQYF. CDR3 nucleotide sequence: TGTGCCAGCAGCGCCCAGGGCAACGAGCAGTACTTC.

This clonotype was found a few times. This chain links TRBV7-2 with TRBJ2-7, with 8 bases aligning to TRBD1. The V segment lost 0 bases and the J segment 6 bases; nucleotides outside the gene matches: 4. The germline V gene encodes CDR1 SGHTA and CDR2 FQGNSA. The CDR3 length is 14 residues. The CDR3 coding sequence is TGTGCCAGCAGCTTAGCGCCGACAGGGGTCGAGCAGTACTTC. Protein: CASSLAPTGVEQYF.

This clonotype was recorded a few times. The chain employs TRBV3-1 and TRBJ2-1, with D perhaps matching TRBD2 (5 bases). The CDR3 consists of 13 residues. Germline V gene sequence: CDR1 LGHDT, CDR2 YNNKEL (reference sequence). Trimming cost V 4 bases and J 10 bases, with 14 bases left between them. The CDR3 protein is CASSRGPLGEQFF. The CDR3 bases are TGTGCCAGCAGCCGAGGGCCATTGGGGGAGCAGTTCTTC.

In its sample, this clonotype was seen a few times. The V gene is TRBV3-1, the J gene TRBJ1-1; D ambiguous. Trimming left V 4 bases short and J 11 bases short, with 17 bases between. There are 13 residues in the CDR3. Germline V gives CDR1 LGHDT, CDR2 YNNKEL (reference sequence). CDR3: CASSPYRGLGAFF. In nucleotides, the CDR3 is TGTGCCAGCAGCCCCTACAGAGGCCTCGGGGCTTTCTTT.

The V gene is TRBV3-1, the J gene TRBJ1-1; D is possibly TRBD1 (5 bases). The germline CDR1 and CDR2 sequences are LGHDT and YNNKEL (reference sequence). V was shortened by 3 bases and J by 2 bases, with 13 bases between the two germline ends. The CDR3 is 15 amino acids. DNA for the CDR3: TGTGCCAGCAGCCATACGGGACCAACTAACACTGAAGCTTTCTTT. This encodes CASSHTGPTNTEAFF.

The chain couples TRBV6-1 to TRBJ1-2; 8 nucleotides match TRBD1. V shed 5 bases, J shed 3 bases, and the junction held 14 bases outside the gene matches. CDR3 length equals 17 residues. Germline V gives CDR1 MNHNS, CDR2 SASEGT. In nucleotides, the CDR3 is TGTGCCAGCAGTCACCCTGCCGGGACAGGAATCGACTATGGCTACACCTTC. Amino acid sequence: CASSHPAGTGIDYGYTF.

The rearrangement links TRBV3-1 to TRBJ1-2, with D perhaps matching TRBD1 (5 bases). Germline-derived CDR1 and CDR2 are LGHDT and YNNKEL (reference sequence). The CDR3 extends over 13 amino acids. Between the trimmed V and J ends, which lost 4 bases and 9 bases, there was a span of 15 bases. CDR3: CASSPPTGTSYTF. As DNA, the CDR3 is TGTGCCAGCAGCCCTCCCACGGGGACTAGCTACACCTTC.

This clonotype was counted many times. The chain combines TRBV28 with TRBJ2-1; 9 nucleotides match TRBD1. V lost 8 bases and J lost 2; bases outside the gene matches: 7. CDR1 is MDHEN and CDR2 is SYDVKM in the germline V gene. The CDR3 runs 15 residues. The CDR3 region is CASVRTGDPYNEQFF. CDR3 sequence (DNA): TGTGCCAGCGTGAGGACAGGGGATCCCTACAATGAGCAGTTCTTC.

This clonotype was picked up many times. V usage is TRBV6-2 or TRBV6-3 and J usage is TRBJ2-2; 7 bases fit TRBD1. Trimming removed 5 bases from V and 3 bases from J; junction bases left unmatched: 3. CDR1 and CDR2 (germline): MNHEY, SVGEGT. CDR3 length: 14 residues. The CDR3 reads CASSETGDTGELFF. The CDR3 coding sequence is TGTGCCAGCAGTGAAACAGGGGACACCGGGGAGCTGTTTTTT.

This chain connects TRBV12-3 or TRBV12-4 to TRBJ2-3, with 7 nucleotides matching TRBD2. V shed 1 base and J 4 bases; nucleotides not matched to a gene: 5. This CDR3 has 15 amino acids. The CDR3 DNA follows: TGTGCCAGCAGTTTAGAAAGGACTAGAGCAGATACGCAGTATTTT. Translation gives CASSLERTRADTQYF.

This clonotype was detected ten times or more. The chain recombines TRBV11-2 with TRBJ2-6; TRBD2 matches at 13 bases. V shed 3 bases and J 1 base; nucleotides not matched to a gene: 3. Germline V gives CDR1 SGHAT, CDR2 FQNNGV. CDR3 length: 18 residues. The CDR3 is CASSFWTSGGSGANVLTF. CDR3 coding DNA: TGTGCCAGCAGCTTTTGGACTAGCGGGGGATCTGGGGCCAACGTCCTGACTTTC.

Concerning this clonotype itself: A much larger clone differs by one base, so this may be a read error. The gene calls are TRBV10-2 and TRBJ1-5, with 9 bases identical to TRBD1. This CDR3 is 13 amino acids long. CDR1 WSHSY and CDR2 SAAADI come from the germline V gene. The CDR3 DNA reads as TGCGTCAGCAGTCTGGGACAGGGTCAGCCCCAGCATTTT. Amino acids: CVSSLGQGQPQHF.